This T cell receptor (beta chain) was identified in a study of T cell responses to AZD1222 COVID-19 vaccine. TCRdb keeps only in-frame clones here, not all; method: immunoSEQ multiplex PCR. This table has about 93,000 clones, 75% to 90% appearing once. The CDR3 runs 16 residues. Trimming at V came to 5 bases and at J to 4 bases, leaving 10 bases not matched to a gene. Germline CDR1 and CDR2: LNHDA and SQIVND (reference sequence). Pooled together were second doses at about 4 or about 12 weeks. This specimen was peripheral blood, taken 28 days after the second AZD1222 dose. This clonotype was sampled from an adult who received the AZD1222 COVID-19 vaccine. The chain is built from TRBV19 and TRBJ2-7, with TRBD1 matching 11 bases. In DNA, the CDR3 is TGTGCCAGTAGTTTCAGCGGACAGGGGGCTCGATACGAGCAGTACTTC. This gives the protein CASSFSGQGARYEQYF.